The next 3 T cell receptor beta chains were all read from a single sample in a study of Ad26.COV2.S vaccination and SARS-CoV-2 variants. As for treatment: around 19 received Ad26.COV2.S at low or high dose, single or two shots; about 5 received placebo; per-sample allocation not given. Sampling was performed 63 days after the first vaccine or placebo injection. Only in-frame clones appear in the TCRdb table, and some are missing; sequencing was by immunoSEQ multiplex PCR. The sample lists about 410,000 clones; about 88% were seen once. This sample comprised peripheral blood, obtained in a trial of Ad26.COV2.S vaccine versus placebo. The receptors stem from a person between 18 and 65 years old who received the Ad26.COV2.S COVID-19 vaccine or a placebo.

This clone was found once. The chain couples TRBV7-9 to TRBJ2-5, with D unclear. The length of the CDR3 is 13 residues. Germline-derived CDR1 and CDR2 are SEHNR and FQNEAQ (reference sequence). Trimming shortened V by 6 bases and J by 6 bases, and 14 bases separated the two germline ends. CDR3 in DNA: TGTGCCAGCAGTTCTCCGGGCGAGAAGACCCAGTACTTC. Amino acids: CASSSPGEKTQYF.

The rearrangement uses TRBV11-2 and TRBJ2-2; D is perhaps TRBD2 (6 bases). The V and J ends lost 5 bases and 1 base respectively, with 11 bases between them. CDR3 length: 15 amino acids. CDR1 is SGHAT, CDR2 FQNNGV, per germline. The CDR3 loop reads CASSMGGLNTGELFF. Here the CDR3 DNA reads TGTGCCAGCAGCATGGGGGGTCTGAACACCGGGGAGCTGTTTTTT.

CDR3: CASSIDSTGGRNEQFF. The DNA for the CDR3 is TGTGCCAGTAGTATTGATTCGACAGGGGGGCGAAATGAGCAGTTCTTC. V and J are TRBV19 and TRBJ2-1, with 9 bases that match TRBD1. Trimming took 3 bases from V and 7 from J; bases not matched to a gene: 10. The CDR3 loop spans 16 amino acids. From germline, CDR1 is LNHDA and CDR2 SQIVND (reference sequence).